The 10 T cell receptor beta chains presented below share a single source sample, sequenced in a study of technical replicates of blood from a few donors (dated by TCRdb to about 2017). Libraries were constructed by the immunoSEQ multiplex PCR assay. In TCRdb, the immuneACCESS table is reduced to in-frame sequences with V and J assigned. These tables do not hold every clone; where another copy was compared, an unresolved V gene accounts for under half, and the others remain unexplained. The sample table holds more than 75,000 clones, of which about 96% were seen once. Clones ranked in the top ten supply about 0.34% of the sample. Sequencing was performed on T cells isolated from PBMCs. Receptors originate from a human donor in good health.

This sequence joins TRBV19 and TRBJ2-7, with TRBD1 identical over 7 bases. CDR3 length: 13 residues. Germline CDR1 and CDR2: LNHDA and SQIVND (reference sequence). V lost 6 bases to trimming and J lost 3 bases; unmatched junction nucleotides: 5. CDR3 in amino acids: CASRGDRDYEQYF. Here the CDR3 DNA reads TGTGCCAGTAGGGGGGACAGAGACTACGAGCAGTACTTC.

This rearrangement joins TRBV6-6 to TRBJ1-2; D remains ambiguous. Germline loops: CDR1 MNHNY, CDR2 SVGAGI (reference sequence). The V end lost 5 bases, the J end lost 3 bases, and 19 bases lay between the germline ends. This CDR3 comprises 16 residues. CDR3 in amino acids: CASSNQVHLSHYGYTF. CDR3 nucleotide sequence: TGTGCCAGCAGTAACCAGGTTCACCTCTCTCACTATGGCTACACCTTC.

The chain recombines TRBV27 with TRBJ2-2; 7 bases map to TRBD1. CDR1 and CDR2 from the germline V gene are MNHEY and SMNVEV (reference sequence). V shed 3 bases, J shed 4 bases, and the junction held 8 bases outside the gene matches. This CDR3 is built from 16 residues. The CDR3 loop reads CASSFRGSQGTGELFF. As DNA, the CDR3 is TGTGCCAGCAGTTTCAGGGGGAGCCAGGGCACCGGGGAGCTGTTTTTT.

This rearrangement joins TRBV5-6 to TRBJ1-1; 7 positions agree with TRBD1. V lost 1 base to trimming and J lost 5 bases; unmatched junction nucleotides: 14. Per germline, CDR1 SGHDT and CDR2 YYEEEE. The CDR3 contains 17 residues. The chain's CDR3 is CASSLFLTGSISTEAFF. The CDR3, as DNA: TGTGCCAGCAGCTTGTTCCTGACAGGGTCAATAAGTACTGAAGCTTTCTTT. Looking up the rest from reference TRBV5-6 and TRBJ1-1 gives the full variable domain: DAGVTQSPTHLIKTRGQQVTLRCSPKSGHDTVSWYQQALGQGPQFIFQYYEEEERQRGNFPDRFSGHQFPNYSSELNVNALLLGDSALYLCASSLFLTGSISTEAFFGQGTRLTVV.

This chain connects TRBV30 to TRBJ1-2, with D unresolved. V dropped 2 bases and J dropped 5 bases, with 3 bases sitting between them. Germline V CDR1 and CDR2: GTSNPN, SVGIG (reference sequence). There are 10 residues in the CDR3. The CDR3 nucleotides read TGTGCCTGGAGTCAATATGGCTACACCTTC. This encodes CAWSQYGYTF.

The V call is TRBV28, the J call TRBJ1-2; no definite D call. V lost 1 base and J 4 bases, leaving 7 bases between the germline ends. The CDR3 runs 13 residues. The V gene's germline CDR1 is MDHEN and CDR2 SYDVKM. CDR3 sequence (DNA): TGTGCCAGCAGTTTATATCTAACCTATGGCTACACCTTC. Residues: CASSLYLTYGYTF.

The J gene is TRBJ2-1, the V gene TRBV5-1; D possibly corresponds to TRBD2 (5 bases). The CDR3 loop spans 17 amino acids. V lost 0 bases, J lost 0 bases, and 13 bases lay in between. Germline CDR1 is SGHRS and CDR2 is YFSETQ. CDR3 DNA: TGCGCCAGCAGCTTGGTTTACGGGAATAGCTCCTACAATGAGCAGTTCTTC. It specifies CASSLVYGNSSYNEQFF.

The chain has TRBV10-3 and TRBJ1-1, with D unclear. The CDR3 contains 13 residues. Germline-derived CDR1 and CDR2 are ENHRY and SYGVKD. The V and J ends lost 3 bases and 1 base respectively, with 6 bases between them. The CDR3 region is CAISDRQNTEAFF. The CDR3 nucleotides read TGTGCCATCAGTGACCGACAGAACACTGAAGCTTTCTTT.

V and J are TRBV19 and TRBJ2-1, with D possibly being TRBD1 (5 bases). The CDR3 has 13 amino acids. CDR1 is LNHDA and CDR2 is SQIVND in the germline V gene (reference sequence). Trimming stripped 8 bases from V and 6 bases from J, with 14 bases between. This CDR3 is CASGQGHTNEQFF. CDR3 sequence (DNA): TGTGCCAGTGGGCAAGGACACACCAATGAGCAGTTCTTC.

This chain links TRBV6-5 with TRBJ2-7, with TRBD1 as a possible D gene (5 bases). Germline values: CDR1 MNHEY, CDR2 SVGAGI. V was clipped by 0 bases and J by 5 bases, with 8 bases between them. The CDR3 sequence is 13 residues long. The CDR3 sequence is CASSYSRGNEQYF. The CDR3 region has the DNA TGTGCCAGCAGTTACTCTAGGGGTAACGAGCAGTACTTC.